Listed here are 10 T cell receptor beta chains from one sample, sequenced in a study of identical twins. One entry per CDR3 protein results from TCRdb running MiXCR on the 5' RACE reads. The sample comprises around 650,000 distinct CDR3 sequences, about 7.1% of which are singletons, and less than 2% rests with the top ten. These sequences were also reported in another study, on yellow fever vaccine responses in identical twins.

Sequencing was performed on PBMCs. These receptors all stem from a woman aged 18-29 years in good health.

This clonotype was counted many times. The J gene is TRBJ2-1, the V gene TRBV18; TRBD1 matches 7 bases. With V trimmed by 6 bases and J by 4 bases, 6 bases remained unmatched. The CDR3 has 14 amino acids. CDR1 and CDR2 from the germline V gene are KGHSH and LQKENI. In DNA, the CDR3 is TGTGCCAGCTCCCAGGGACAGACGTACAATGAGCAGTTCTTC. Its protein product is CASSQGQTYNEQFF.

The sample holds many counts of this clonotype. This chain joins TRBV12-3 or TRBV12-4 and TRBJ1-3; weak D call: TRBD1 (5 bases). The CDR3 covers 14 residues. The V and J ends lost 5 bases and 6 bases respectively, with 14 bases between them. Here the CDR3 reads CASSPLMTANTIYF. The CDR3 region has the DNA TGTGCCAGCAGTCCCCTGATGACAGCAAACACCATATATTTT.

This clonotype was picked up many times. The CDR3 sequence: CASSLVSDGTEAFF. DNA of the CDR3: TGCGCCAGCAGCTTGGTTTCGGACGGCACTGAAGCTTTCTTT. The J gene is TRBJ1-1, the V gene TRBV5-1; D gene uncertain. With 0 bases removed from V and 4 bases from J, the gap between germline ends came to 10 bases. Germline V gene lookup returns CDR1 SGHRS and CDR2 YFSETQ. CDR3 length equals 14 residues.

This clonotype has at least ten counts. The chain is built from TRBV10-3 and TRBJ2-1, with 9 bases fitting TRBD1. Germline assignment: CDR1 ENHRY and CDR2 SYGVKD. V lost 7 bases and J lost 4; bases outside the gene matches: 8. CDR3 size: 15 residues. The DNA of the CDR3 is TGTGCCATCATGCCCCCGGGACAGGGATACAATGAGCAGTTCTTC. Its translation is CAIMPPGQGYNEQFF.

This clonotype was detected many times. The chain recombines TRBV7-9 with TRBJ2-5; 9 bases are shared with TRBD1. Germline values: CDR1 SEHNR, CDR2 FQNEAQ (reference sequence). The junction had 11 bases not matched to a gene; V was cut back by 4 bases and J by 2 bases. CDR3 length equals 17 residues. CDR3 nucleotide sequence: TGTGCCAGCAGCTCGCCGACAGGGGGATATTCTCAAGAGACCCAGTACTTC. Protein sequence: CASSSPTGGYSQETQYF.

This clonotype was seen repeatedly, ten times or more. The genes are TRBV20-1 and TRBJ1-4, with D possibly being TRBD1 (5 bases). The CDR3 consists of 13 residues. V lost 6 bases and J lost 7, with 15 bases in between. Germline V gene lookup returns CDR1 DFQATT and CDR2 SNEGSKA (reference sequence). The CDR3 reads CSATGTDLEKLFF. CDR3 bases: TGCAGTGCAACCGGGACCGACCTTGAAAAACTGTTTTTT.

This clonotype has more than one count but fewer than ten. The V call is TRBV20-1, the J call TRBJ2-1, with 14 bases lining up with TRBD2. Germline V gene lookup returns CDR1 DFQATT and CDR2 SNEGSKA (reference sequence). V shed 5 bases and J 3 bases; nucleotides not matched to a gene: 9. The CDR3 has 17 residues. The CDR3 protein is CSAPGTSGGLLYNEQFF. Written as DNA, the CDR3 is TGCAGTGCTCCCGGGACTAGCGGGGGCCTACTCTACAATGAGCAGTTCTTC.

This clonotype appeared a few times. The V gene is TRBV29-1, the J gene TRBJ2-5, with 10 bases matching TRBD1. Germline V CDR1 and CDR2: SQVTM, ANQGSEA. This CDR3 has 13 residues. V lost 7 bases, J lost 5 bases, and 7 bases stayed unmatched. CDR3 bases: TGCAGCGCTTATGACAGGGGGCGGGAGACCCAGTACTTC. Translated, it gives CSAYDRGRETQYF.

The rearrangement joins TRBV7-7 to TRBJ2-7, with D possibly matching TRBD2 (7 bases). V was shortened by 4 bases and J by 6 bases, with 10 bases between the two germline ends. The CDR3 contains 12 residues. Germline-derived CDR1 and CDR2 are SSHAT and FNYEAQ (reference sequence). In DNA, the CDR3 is TGTGCCAGCAGCTCGGGGGGCGGCGAGCAGTACTTC. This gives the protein CASSSGGGEQYF.

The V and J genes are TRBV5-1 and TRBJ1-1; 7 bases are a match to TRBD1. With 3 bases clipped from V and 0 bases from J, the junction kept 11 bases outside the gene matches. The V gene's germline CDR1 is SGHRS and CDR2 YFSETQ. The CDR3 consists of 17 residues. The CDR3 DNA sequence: TGCGCCAGCAGCTCGGGCGCTACAGGGGTGATGAACACTGAAGCTTTCTTT. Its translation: CASSSGATGVMNTEAFF. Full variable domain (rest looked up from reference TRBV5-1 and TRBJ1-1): KAGVTQTPRYLIKTRGQQVTLSCSPISGHRSVSWYQQTPGQGLQFLFEYFSETQRNKGNFPGRFSGRQFSNSRSEMNVSTLELGDSALYLCASSSGATGVMNTEAFFGQGTRLTVV.